This TCR beta chain is from a study of cytotoxic CD8 clonotypes in ibrutinib-treated CLL. Overall study: Response samples followed a median 12 months of treatment, range 6 to 36.

Assay used: immunoSEQ multiplex PCR; TCRdb lists only in-frame clones, some missing. The profile covers hundreds of thousands of clones, with around three quarters appearing a single time and 15% taken by the ten largest. The study, taken as a whole, reports: Age-matched healthy donor levels were exceeded by baseline clonality, which tracked circulating CD8+ T-cell counts. Progressing patients had sampling times that differed from those of sustained-remission patients. The clonality went up when patients responded to ibrutinib and dropped back toward baseline at progression.

This clone was counted once. Its matching antigen is unknown. V was trimmed by 6 bases and J by 0 bases, leaving 15 bases between them. The CDR3 spans 15 residues. CDR1 is LNHDA, CDR2 SQIVND, per germline (reference sequence). This receptor was obtained from a human donor with chronic lymphocytic leukemia. The rearrangement joins TRBV19 to TRBJ2-7, with D possibly being TRBD1 or TRBD2 (5 bases each). The specimen comprised PBMCs, sampled after 24 months of ibrutinib treatment. The CDR3: CASRPSSGSSYEQYF. CDR3 coding DNA: TGTGCCAGTAGGCCCTCGTCAGGGAGCTCCTACGAGCAGTACTTC.